This TCR beta chain is drawn from a study of molecular identifiers for immune sequencing clone quantification. This clonotype was observed many times. The antigen remains unidentified. Naive CD8 T cells were picked out by sorting for CD8+CD4-CCR7+CD45RA+. TCRdb reprocessed the PCR reads via MiXCR and lists one record per CDR3 protein. The sample lists some 650,000 distinct CDR3 sequences; around 20% were seen once. CDR3 length equals 13 residues. Trimming cost V 7 bases and J 1 base, with 9 bases left between them. Germline loops: CDR1 KGHDR, CDR2 SFDVKD. Whole-study findings and limits: Spiked Jurkat TCR RNA equivalent to one cell reportedly surfaced among approximately 1.1 million naive cells. Shared barcodes on identical TCR molecules could underestimate the sizes of highly expanded clones.

This sequence originates from a human donor in good health. Some libraries in this study had Jurkat cell RNA spiked in. The chain is built from TRBV24-1 and TRBJ1-1; possibly TRBD1 for D (6 bases). Sequences were obtained from naive CD8+ T cells from blood, with Jurkat cell RNA spiked in. Subset of the sample: FACS-sorted CD8+CD4-CCR7+CD45RA+ naive T cells. The CDR3 DNA follows: TGTGCCACCAGGGGACAACAGAACACTGAAGCTTTCTTT. This sequence encodes CATRGQQNTEAFF.